The clone carrying this T cell receptor (beta chain) was counted only a few times. What it binds is unknown. Other DNA sequences in the sample encode the same CDR3. Clones were sequenced by immunoSEQ multiplex PCR, and TCRdb holds only the in-frame ones, with some missing. The top ten hold roughly 2.1% of the sample, which has 80,000 or so clones, approximately 89% seen once. Germline CDR1 and CDR2: MNHEY and SMNVEV (reference sequence). V lost 5 bases and J 2 bases, leaving 9 bases between the germline ends. The CDR3 runs to 13 residues. These data come from a study of OX40 agonist ivuxolimab in advanced cancers. Study details: The drug used for patients, ivuxolimab, was an agonistic anti-OX40 (CD134) antibody. Partial responses were observed in three patients, of whom one had hepatocellular carcinoma and two had cutaneous melanoma. The study's findings and limits: Expanded clones were, on average, more numerous among CD8+ T cells than CD4+.

The sequences come from CD4+ or CD8+ T cells sorted from blood, collected in a trial of the OX40 agonist ivuxolimab. The chain links TRBV27 to TRBJ1-2, with D possibly TRBD1 on 6 matching bases. This clonotype was obtained from an adult with an advanced solid tumor such as melanoma, head and neck, liver or kidney cancer. This chain's CDR3 is CASSPQGNYGYTF. The DNA of the CDR3 is TGTGCCAGCAGTCCGCAGGGGAACTATGGCTACACCTTC.